The rows below give T cell receptor beta chains drawn from one sample of a study of OX40 agonist ivuxolimab in advanced cancers. Repertoires were generated with immunoSEQ multiplex PCR, while TCRdb's copy carries only in-frame clones and drops some. This sample yields tens of thousands of clones, of which 75% to 90% are seen a single time; 30% to 35% belongs to the top ten. The sequenced sample was CD4+ or CD8+ T cells sorted from blood, obtained in a trial of the OX40 agonist ivuxolimab. The receptors stem from an adult with an advanced solid tumor such as melanoma, head and neck, liver or kidney cancer. The CDR3 runs from the conserved cysteine through the conserved F or W. D genes are given only for firm matches. The size of a clone is reported for some rows only, either as once, few or many, or as a class for expanded clones.

J: TRBJ2-5
size: NA
D: NA
V: TRBV19
CDR3: CASSMDSQETQYF
DNA: TGTGCCAGTAGTATGGACAGCCAAGAGACCCAGTACTTC

J: TRBJ1-6
size: NA
D: NA
V: TRBV19
CDR3: CASSMLHGSPLHF
DNA: TGTGCCAGTAGCATGCTCCACGGCTCACCCCTCCACTTT

J: TRBJ1-5
size: NA
D: NA
V: TRBV28
CDR3: CASNGGRSYIAQHF
DNA: TGTGCCAGCAATGGGGGGCGGTCCTATATTGCCCAGCATTTT

J: TRBJ2-1
size: NA
D: NA
V: TRBV7-9
CDR3: CASSFGVLEFF
DNA: TGTGCCAGCAGCTTTGGAGTCCTAGAGTTCTTC

J: TRBJ1-1
size: many
D: TRBD1
V: TRBV20-1
CDR3: CSARQGEAFF
DNA: TGCAGTGCGAGACAGGGTGAAGCTTTCTTT

J: TRBJ2-7
size: once
D: NA
V: TRBV11-2
CDR3: CASSLQSSYEQYF
DNA: TGTGCCAGCAGCCTACAAAGCTCCTACGAGCAGTACTTC

J: TRBJ1-6
size: few
D: NA
V: TRBV27
CDR3: CASSLRGANSPLHF
DNA: TGTGCCAGCAGTTTACGGGGGGCTAATTCACCCCTCCACTTT

J: TRBJ2-7
size: NA
D: TRBD2
V: TRBV7-9
CDR3: CASSQGTSPKYEQYF
DNA: TGTGCCAGCAGCCAGGGGACTAGTCCGAAGTACGAGCAGTACTTC

J: TRBJ2-7
size: NA
D: TRBD1
V: TRBV19
CDR3: CASSMTGYEQYF
DNA: TGTGCCAGTAGTATGACAGGGTACGAGCAGTACTTC

J: TRBJ1-1
size: NA
D: NA
V: TRBV6-5
CDR3: CASSTLGGTEAFF
DNA: TGTGCCAGCAGCACTTTGGGGGGCACTGAAGCTTTCTTT

J: TRBJ2-7
size: NA
D: NA
V: TRBV10-3
CDR3: CAIRGEWEALYEQYF
DNA: TGTGCCATCAGAGGCGAGTGGGAGGCACTATACGAGCAGTACTTC

J: TRBJ2-7
size: NA
D: TRBD2
V: TRBV7-9
CDR3: CASSDLLSGPGYEQYF
DNA: TGTGCCAGCAGCGACCTCCTTAGCGGGCCGGGCTACGAGCAGTACTTC

J: TRBJ2-2
size: NA
D: NA
V: TRBV7-9
CDR3: CASSLGTGELFF
DNA: TGTGCCAGCAGCTTAGGGACCGGGGAGCTGTTTTTT

J: TRBJ1-4
size: NA
D: NA
V: TRBV7-9
CDR3: CASSWEGTREKLFF
DNA: TGTGCCAGCAGCTGGGAGGGTACGAGGGAAAAACTGTTTTTT

J: TRBJ2-2
size: NA
D: NA
V: TRBV27
CDR3: CASRWSTGELFF
DNA: TGTGCCAGCAGGTGGTCCACCGGGGAGCTGTTTTTT